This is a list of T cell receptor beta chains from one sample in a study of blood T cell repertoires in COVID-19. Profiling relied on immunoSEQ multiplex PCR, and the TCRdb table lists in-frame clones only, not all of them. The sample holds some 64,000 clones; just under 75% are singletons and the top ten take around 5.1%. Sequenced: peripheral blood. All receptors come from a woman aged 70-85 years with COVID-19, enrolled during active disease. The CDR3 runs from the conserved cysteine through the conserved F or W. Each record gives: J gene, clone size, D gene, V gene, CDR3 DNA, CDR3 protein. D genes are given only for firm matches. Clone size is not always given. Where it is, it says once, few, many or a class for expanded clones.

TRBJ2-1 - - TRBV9 TGTGCCAGCAGCCCAGCGGGCGGCTCCTACAATGAGCAGTTCTTC CASSPAGGSYNEQFF
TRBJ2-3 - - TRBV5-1 TGCGCCAGCAGCTTATCAGGGGCGTTTTTGGATACGCAGTATTTT CASSLSGAFLDTQYF
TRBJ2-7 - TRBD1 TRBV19 TGTGCCAGTAGGGGGACAGGGCACGAGCAGTACTTC CASRGTGHEQYF
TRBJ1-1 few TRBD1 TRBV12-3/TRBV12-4 TGTGCCAGCAGGGGGACAGGGGTCACTGAAGCTTTCTTT CASRGTGVTEAFF
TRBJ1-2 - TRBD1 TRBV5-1 TGCGCCAGCACCACAGGGGGCGCCGGATATGGCTACACCTTC CASTTGGAGYGYTF
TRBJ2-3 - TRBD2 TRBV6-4 TGTGCCAGCAGCCAACTAGCGGGGGCCACAGATACGCAGTATTTT CASSQLAGATDTQYF
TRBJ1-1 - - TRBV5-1 TGCGCCAGCAGCCCCGGACTGTTCCCCAAAGCTTTCTTT CASSPGLFPKAFF
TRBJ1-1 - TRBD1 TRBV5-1 TGCGCCAGCGCGGGGACAGGTTTAAACACTGAAGCTTTCTTT CASAGTGLNTEAFF
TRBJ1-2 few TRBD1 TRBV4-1 TGCGCCAGCAGCCAAGGGGACAGCGAGTACTATGGCTACACCTTC CASSQGDSEYYGYTF
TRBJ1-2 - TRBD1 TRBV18 TGTGCCAGCTCACCGGACAGGATGCTCTATGGCTACACCTTC CASSPDRMLYGYTF
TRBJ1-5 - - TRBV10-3 TGTGCCATCAGTGAGGTCGGGGATCAGCCCCAGCATTTT CAISEVGDQPQHF
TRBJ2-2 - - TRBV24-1 TGTGCCACCAGTGATTTGCTTCCGGGAGCCGGGGAGCTGTTTTTT CATSDLLPGAGELFF
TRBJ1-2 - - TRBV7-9 TGTGCCAGCAGCTTAGCGGAGGCGGGCGGGTATGGCTACACCTTC CASSLAEAGGYGYTF
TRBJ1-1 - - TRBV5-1 TGCGCCAGCAGCCGTATGGACAGCAACACTGAAGCTTTCTTT CASSRMDSNTEAFF
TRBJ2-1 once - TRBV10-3 TGTGCCATCAGTGAGGCACCGGCCGGGAGTACTAATCAGCAGTTCTTC CAISEAPAGSTNQQFF
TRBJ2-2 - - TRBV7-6 TGTGCCAGCAGCTTAGCGGGAGATGGTCCCGGGGAGCTGTTTTTT CASSLAGDGPGELFF
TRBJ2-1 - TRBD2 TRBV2 TGTGCCAGCAGTGAAGTGGCTAGCGGGGGCCTTGAGCAGTTCTTC CASSEVASGGLEQFF
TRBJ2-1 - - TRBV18 TGTGCCAGCTCACCAACGGGGGTAGGCTACAATGAGCAGTTCTTC CASSPTGVGYNEQFF
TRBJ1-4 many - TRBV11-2 TGTGCCAGCAGCTTAGGGACAGACCCAACTAATGAAAAACTGTTTTTT CASSLGTDPTNEKLFF
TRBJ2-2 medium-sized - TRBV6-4 TGTGCCAGCAGTGACTCGGAGGACAGCACCGGGGAGCTGTTTTTT CASSDSEDSTGELFF
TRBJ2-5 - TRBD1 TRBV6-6 TGTGCCAGCAGCCCGGGACAGAGAGGAGGAGAGACCCAGTACTTC CASSPGQRGGETQYF
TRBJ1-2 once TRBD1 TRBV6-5 TGTGCCAGCAGTCGGCGGGACAGGGACCGTGGCTACACCTTC CASSRRDRDRGYTF
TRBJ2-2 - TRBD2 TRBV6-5 TGTGCCAGCAGTTATGGGGGGGGTTCCACCGGGGAGCTGTTTTTT CASSYGGGSTGELFF
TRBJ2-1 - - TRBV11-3 TGTGCCAGCAGCTTAGATAGTGGGAGGCCCCCCCTCTACAATGAGCAGTTCTTC CASSLDSGRPPLYNEQFF
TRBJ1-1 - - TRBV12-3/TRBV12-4 TGTGCCAGCAGCCTGACAGCCGCTACTGAAGCTTTCTTT CASSLTAATEAFF